A single sample is the source of the 19 T cell receptor beta chains below, sequenced in a study of blood T cell repertoires in COVID-19. TCRdb's copy holds only in-frame clones and misses some; the assay was immunoSEQ multiplex PCR. The table has approximately 110,000 clones, 75% to 90% seen once. Sequencing used peripheral blood. These receptors were taken from a woman aged 40 to 55 with acute or convalescent COVID-19.

V and J are TRBV5-1 and TRBJ1-2, with D possibly matching TRBD1 (5 bases). CDR3 length: 14 amino acids. Trimming left V 4 bases short and J 7 bases short, with 17 bases between. Looked up from germline, CDR1 is SGHRS and CDR2 is YFSETQ. CDR3 bases: TGCGCCAGCAGCCCGAGGGAGGGGCCGGGTGGCTACACCTTC. Translation: CASSPREGPGGYTF.

This clone has only one observation. This chain joins TRBV5-1 and TRBJ1-5; D uncertain. Germline values: CDR1 SGHRS, CDR2 YFSETQ. Trimming cost V 0 bases and J 3 bases, with 10 bases left between them. This CDR3 is 15 amino acids long. The CDR3, as DNA: TGCGCCAGCAGCTTGGACGGGTCGGACAATCAGCCCCAGCATTTT. Amino acids: CASSLDGSDNQPQHF.

The V gene is TRBV5-1, the J gene TRBJ2-2; 14 positions match TRBD2. The germline V gene has CDR1 SGHRS and CDR2 YFSETQ. V was pared by 7 bases and J by 10 bases, with 9 bases of the junction left unmatched. The CDR3 runs to 15 residues. CDR3 bases: TGCGCCAGCTCTCCGACTAGCGGGGGGGCTGCGGAGCTGTTTTTT. It is translated as CASSPTSGGAAELFF.

V usage is TRBV2 and J usage is TRBJ1-1, with D unclear. The V and J ends lost 10 bases and 8 bases respectively, with 11 bases between them. CDR3 length equals 10 residues. From germline, CDR1 is SNHLY and CDR2 FYNNEI. The CDR3 nucleotides are TGTGCCAACCCAACCCAGGAAGCTTTCTTT. It encodes CANPTQEAFF.

This rearrangement joins TRBV7-9 to TRBJ2-1; TRBD1 agrees at 10 bases. The germline V gene has CDR1 SEHNR and CDR2 FQNEAQ (reference sequence). The CDR3 spans 16 residues. The V segment lost 5 bases and the J segment 4 bases; nucleotides outside the gene matches: 8. In DNA, the CDR3 is TGTGCCAGCAGCCCTTTGGACAGGGGGGGATACAATGAGCAGTTCTTC. Translated: CASSPLDRGGYNEQFF.

The table lists this clone with a few counts. The chain links TRBV2 to TRBJ1-4; 7 bases map to TRBD1. Germline CDR1 and CDR2: SNHLY and FYNNEI. The CDR3 contains 14 residues. The trim removed 3 bases at V and 4 bases at J, leaving 2 bases unmatched. CDR3 sequence reads: CASSDRGYNEKLFF. As DNA, the CDR3 is TGTGCCAGCAGTGACAGGGGGTATAATGAAAAACTGTTTTTT.

The chain links TRBV28 to TRBJ1-2, with a weak D call TRBD1 (6 bases). The V gene lost 4 bases and the J gene lost 6 bases, with 15 bases spanning the gap. Germline V gene data show CDR1 as MDHEN and CDR2 as SYDVKM. This CDR3 region has 14 residues. The CDR3: CASSSPDRYHGYTF. The CDR3 bases are TGTGCCAGCAGTTCCCCCGACAGGTATCATGGCTACACCTTC.

The chain links TRBV3-1 (or the pseudogene TRBV3-2) to TRBJ1-5, with a tentative D call TRBD1 (6 bases). There are 16 residues in the CDR3. CDR1 is LGHDT and CDR2 is YNNKEL in the germline V gene (reference sequence). V shed 4 bases and J shed 3 bases, with 16 bases lying between them. The CDR3 sequence: CASSPSQRQDNQPQHF. In DNA form, the CDR3 reads TGTGCCAGCAGCCCCTCTCAGAGACAGGACAATCAGCCCCAGCATTTT.

The sample holds a few counts of this clone. V is TRBV6-5 and J is TRBJ2-2; 9 bases match TRBD1. V lost 4 bases, J lost 0 bases, and 3 bases stayed unmatched. Per the germline V gene, CDR1 is MNHEY and CDR2 is SVGAGI. The CDR3 covers 16 residues. Here the CDR3 reads CASSFRQGANTGELFF. The DNA for the CDR3 is TGTGCCAGCAGTTTCAGACAGGGGGCGAACACCGGGGAGCTGTTTTTT.

The genes are TRBV30 and TRBJ2-1, with TRBD1 as a possible D gene (6 bases). Germline CDR1 is GTSNPN and CDR2 is SVGIG (reference sequence). Deletions cut 3 bases from V and 6 bases from J, with 15 bases between. The CDR3 runs to 14 residues. CDR3 region: CAWRTLWGRNEQFF. As DNA, the CDR3 is TGTGCCTGGAGGACCCTGTGGGGGCGCAATGAGCAGTTCTTC. The whole variable domain, remainder taken from reference TRBV30 and TRBJ2-1, is SQTIHQWPATLVQPVGSPLSLECTVEGTSNPNLYWYRQAAGRGLQLLFYSVGIGQISSEVPQNLSASRPQDRQFILSSKKLLLSDSGFYLCAWRTLWGRNEQFFGPGTRLTVL.

This clone has a single count. The J gene is TRBJ1-1, the V gene TRBV27; 7 bases map to TRBD1. The germline V gene has CDR1 MNHEY and CDR2 SMNVEV (reference sequence). Unmatched junction bases numbered 12, after V lost 5 bases and J lost 3 bases. The CDR3 spans 16 residues. Written as DNA, the CDR3 is TGTGCCAGCAGTAAGCGAGACAGGGTGGGTGACACTGAAGCTTTCTTT. Translating it yields CASSKRDRVGDTEAFF.

The CDR3 region has the DNA TGTGCCAGCAGTCTCGGACAGGCCTATGGCTACACCTTC. Translation gives CASSLGQAYGYTF. The chain is built from TRBV12-3 or TRBV12-4 and TRBJ1-2, with TRBD1 matching over 7 bases. This CDR3 has 13 residues. The V and J ends lost 5 bases and 4 bases, in that order; junction bases with no gene match: 4.

This chain connects TRBV2 to TRBJ1-5; 7 bases are a match to TRBD1. The CDR3 extends over 13 amino acids. Germline V gene data show CDR1 as SNHLY and CDR2 as FYNNEI. J was trimmed by 7 bases and V by 5 bases; bases with no gene match: 5. The CDR3 region is CASSFDRDQPQHF. CDR3 coding DNA: TGTGCCAGCAGTTTCGACAGGGACCAGCCCCAGCATTTT.

The gene calls are TRBV3-1 (or the pseudogene TRBV3-2) and TRBJ1-6; no clear D. The CDR3 is 14 amino acids. Trimming removed 6 bases at V and 7 bases at J, with 13 bases between. Germline V gives CDR1 LGHDT, CDR2 YNNKEL (reference sequence). CDR3 loop: CASSRTGENSPLHF. In DNA, the CDR3 is TGTGCCAGCAGTCGTACTGGGGAGAATTCACCCCTCCACTTT.

This sequence joins TRBV2 and TRBJ1-2; weak D call: TRBD1 (5 bases). V lost 8 bases, J lost 8 bases, and 21 bases lay in between. CDR1 is SNHLY and CDR2 is FYNNEI in the germline V gene. The CDR3 loop spans 14 amino acids. For the CDR3, the DNA is TGTGCCAGCTTTCTCCCCGCAGGGTCGCGGGGCTACACCTTC. Translating it yields CASFLPAGSRGYTF.

The CDR3 region is CASTGAGAGRQFF. The CDR3 DNA sequence: TGTGCCAGCACTGGAGCGGGGGCCGGGCGGCAGTTCTTC. The V and J genes are TRBV27 and TRBJ2-1; 8 bases align to TRBD2. CDR3 size: 13 residues. Per the germline V gene, CDR1 is MNHEY and CDR2 is SMNVEV (reference sequence). Germline trimming cut 7 bases from V and 12 bases from J; bases unmatched to any gene: 11.

The chain couples TRBV5-1 to TRBJ2-1, with TRBD1 matching over 10 bases. Per germline, CDR1 SGHRS and CDR2 YFSETQ. With V trimmed by 0 bases and J by 2 bases, 5 bases remained unmatched. The CDR3 contains 17 residues. CDR3 bases: TGCGCCAGCAGCTTGGCCCCGACAGGGGGCCCCTACAATGAGCAGTTCTTC. Translating it yields CASSLAPTGGPYNEQFF.

The chain recombines TRBV2 with TRBJ2-3; TRBD1 agrees at 9 bases. The junction had 3 bases not matched to a gene; V was cut back by 6 bases and J by 2 bases. The CDR3 loop spans 14 amino acids. Germline V lookup: CDR1 SNHLY, CDR2 FYNNEI. Here the CDR3 reads CASSGQGNTDTQYF. DNA of the CDR3: TGTGCCAGCAGCGGACAGGGGAACACAGATACGCAGTATTTT.

The rearrangement uses TRBV29-1 and TRBJ1-2, with D possibly being TRBD1 (5 bases). CDR1 and CDR2 (germline): SQVTM, ANQGSEA. The CDR3 is 13 amino acids. Trimming removed 4 bases at V and 8 bases at J, with 17 bases between. CDR3 bases: TGCAGCGTTGCGGGAGGGGTCGTTGGGGGCTACACCTTC. It encodes CSVAGGVVGGYTF.